This entry lists 5 T cell receptor beta chains sequenced from one sample in a study of early T cells in non-severe SARS-CoV-2 infection. One entry per CDR3 protein, called by TCRdb with MiXCR from the 5' RACE reads. The data show 66,000 or so distinct CDR3 sequences, with roughly 13% seen just once and roughly 8.3% held by the top ten. Sequencing was carried out using whole blood. The receptors were sampled from an adult who was a healthcare worker with PCR-confirmed SARS-CoV-2 infection or an uninfected control (not recorded which).

In its sample, this clonotype was seen a few times. The rearrangement links TRBV7-8 to TRBJ1-4, with D tentatively TRBD1 (5 bases). CDR3 length: 15 amino acids. Germline assignment: CDR1 SGHVS and CDR2 FQNEAQ. The V end was cut by 5 bases, the J end by 7 bases, with 17 bases between. The CDR3 region is CASSLAQGVSEKLFF. CDR3 DNA sequence: TGTGCCAGCAGCCTTGCGCAGGGAGTGAGTGAAAAACTGTTTTTT.

The chain carries TRBV27 and TRBJ2-7; D gene ambiguous. Looked up from germline, CDR1 is MNHEY and CDR2 is SMNVEV (reference sequence). The CDR3 consists of 14 residues. Trimming left V 2 bases short and J 5 bases short, with 13 bases between. CDR3 sequence reads: CASSLGPLGHEQYF. CDR3 bases: TGTGCCAGCAGTTTAGGTCCCCTTGGGCACGAGCAGTACTTC.

This clonotype was found many times. The chain links TRBV2 to TRBJ1-5; the D gene is possibly TRBD1 (5 bases). Deletions cut 8 bases from V and 5 bases from J, with 19 bases between. Germline CDR1 is SNHLY and CDR2 is FYNNEI. The CDR3 covers 15 residues. The CDR3 nucleotides are TGTGCCAGCGCCTACCTGGGGGGAGCTGATCAGCCCCAGCATTTT. Its protein product is CASAYLGGADQPQHF.

This clonotype turned up a few times. CDR3 DNA sequence: TGTGCCAGCAGCTTTTCGGGACAGGGACGCGAGCAGTACTTC. This encodes CASSFSGQGREQYF. The rearrangement joins TRBV5-4 to TRBJ2-7; 9 nucleotides line up with TRBD1. The J segment lost 6 bases and the V segment lost 2 bases, leaving 6 bases of the junction unmatched. Germline CDR1 is SGHNT and CDR2 is YYREEE (reference sequence). CDR3 size: 14 residues.

This clonotype was found many times. V is TRBV7-2 and J is TRBJ2-3, with D perhaps TRBD1 (6 bases). V lost 6 bases and J 7 bases, leaving 8 bases between the germline ends. The CDR3 runs to 11 residues. Looked up from germline, CDR1 is SGHTA and CDR2 is FQGNSA. The CDR3 protein is CASSQGYTQYF. The CDR3 DNA reads as TGTGCCAGCAGTCAGGGGTATACGCAGTATTTT.